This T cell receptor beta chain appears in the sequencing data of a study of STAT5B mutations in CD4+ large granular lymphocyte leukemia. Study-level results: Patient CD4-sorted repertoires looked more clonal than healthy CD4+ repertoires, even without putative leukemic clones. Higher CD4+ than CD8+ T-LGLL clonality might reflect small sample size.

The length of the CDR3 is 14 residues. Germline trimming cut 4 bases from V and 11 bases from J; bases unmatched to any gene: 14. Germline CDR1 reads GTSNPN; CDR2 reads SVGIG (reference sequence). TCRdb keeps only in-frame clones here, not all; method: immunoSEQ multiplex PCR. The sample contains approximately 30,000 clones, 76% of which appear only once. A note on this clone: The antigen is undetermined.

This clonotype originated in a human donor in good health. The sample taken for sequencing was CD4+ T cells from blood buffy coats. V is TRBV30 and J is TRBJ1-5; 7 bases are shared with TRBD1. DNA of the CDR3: TGTGCCTGGATTACAGGGGTTCTCGAGGCGGCCCAGCATTTT. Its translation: CAWITGVLEAAQHF.